The present entry profiles one T cell receptor beta chain with its context. The antigen remains undetermined. The data were taken from a study of brain T cells in children with intractable seizures. General study points: Absence of clones before surgery may stem from lower sequencing depth.

Surgery cases with the highest brain T cell transcript signatures were chosen for sequencing. At least one anti-epileptic drug was given before surgery. TCRdb keeps only in-frame clones here, not all; method: immunoSEQ multiplex PCR. The profile shows fewer than 80,000 clones, around 96% of them singletons. J lost 2 bases, V lost 0 bases, and 9 bases had no gene match. Looked up from germline, CDR1 is SGDLS and CDR2 is YYNGEE. The CDR3 extends over 18 amino acids. V gene TRBV9 combines with J gene TRBJ2-5, with TRBD2 matching over 11 bases. Material: peripheral blood, obtained at surgery. This sequence was found in a boy less than two years old with focal cortical dysplasia and intractable seizures. The DNA for the CDR3 is TGTGCCAGCAGCGTAGCCCCCTCTATAGCGGGAGGGCAAGAGACCCAGTACTTC. Translating gives CASSVAPSIAGGQETQYF.